One sample yielded the 26 T cell receptor beta chains listed below, sequenced in a study of blood T cell repertoires in COVID-19. Produced via immunoSEQ multiplex PCR; TCRdb's table is partial and in-frame only. In the table there are about 210,000 clones, about 83% of which are singletons. The specimen sequenced was peripheral blood. The receptors stem from a woman aged 40-49 years with active or convalescent COVID-19.

This clone was observed a handful of times. The chain has TRBV4-3 and TRBJ2-1, with 10 bases aligning to TRBD2. The CDR3 spans 17 residues. V shed 0 bases, J shed 9 bases, and the junction held 11 bases outside the gene matches. Per germline, CDR1 LGHNA and CDR2 YSLEER. CDR3 amino acids: CASSQDWEAGGPGEQFF. The CDR3 nucleotides are TGCGCCAGCAGCCAAGATTGGGAAGCGGGGGGGCCGGGTGAGCAGTTCTTC.

CDR3 nucleotide sequence: TGTGCCAGCACCGAACCCCGAAGACACCCCGGGGAGCTGTTTTTT. Translating it yields CASTEPRRHPGELFF. The V and J genes are TRBV6-5 and TRBJ2-2; D remains unclear. V lost 7 bases to trimming and J lost 6 bases, with 18 bases between them. There are 15 residues in the CDR3. The germline V gene encodes CDR1 MNHEY and CDR2 SVGAGI.

This clone occurred a few times. The rearrangement links TRBV4-2 to TRBJ1-5, with a possible D match to TRBD1 (6 bases). V lost 5 bases to trimming and J lost 11 bases, with 22 bases between them. Germline loops: CDR1 LGHNA, CDR2 YNFKEQ. CDR3 size: 15 residues. The DNA of the CDR3 is TGTGCCAGCAGCGCCCGGACAGAGAACAATTTATCCCAGCATTTT. This codes for CASSARTENNLSQHF.

V is TRBV11-3 and J is TRBJ2-2, with 13 bases aligning to TRBD2. The CDR3 is 16 residues long. With 6 bases clipped from V and 3 bases from J, the junction kept 4 bases outside the gene matches. Germline V lookup: CDR1 SGHNT, CDR2 YENEEA. The CDR3 here is CASSRGLAGDTGELFF. The CDR3 DNA reads TGTGCCAGCAGTCGTGGACTAGCGGGGGACACCGGGGAGCTGTTTTTT. Looking up the rest from reference TRBV11-3 and TRBJ2-2 gives the full variable domain: EAGVVQSPRYKIIEKKQPVAFWCNPISGHNTLYWYLQNLGQGPELLIRYENEEAVDDSQLPKDRFSAERLKGVDSTLKIQPAELGDSAVYLCASSRGLAGDTGELFFGEGSRLTVL.

The chain joins TRBV2 to TRBJ1-6, with D perhaps TRBD1 (5 bases). Germline CDR1 reads SNHLY; CDR2 reads FYNNEI. The CDR3 has 17 residues. V was clipped by 4 bases and J by 4 bases, with 17 bases between them. This chain's CDR3 is CASSGGDRLSYNSPLHF. Written as DNA, the CDR3 is TGTGCCAGCAGTGGAGGTGACAGACTTTCTTATAATTCACCCCTCCACTTT. Looking up the rest from reference TRBV2 and TRBJ1-6 gives the full variable domain: EPEVTQTPSHQVTQMGQEVILRCVPISNHLYFYWYRQILGQKVEFLVSFYNNEISEKSEIFDDQFSVERPDGSNFTLKIRSTKLEDSAMYFCASSGGDRLSYNSPLHFGNGTRLTVT.

This chain links TRBV6-5 with TRBJ1-5; 7 bases are a match to TRBD1. This CDR3 is 14 amino acids long. CDR1 and CDR2 (germline): MNHEY, SVGAGI. Losses at the gene ends were 9 bases for V and 0 bases for J; bases not matched to a gene: 5. CDR3 nucleotides: TGTGCCAGGACAGGGATATATAGCAATCAGCCCCAGCATTTT. Amino acids: CARTGIYSNQPQHF.

V gene TRBV3-1 (or the pseudogene TRBV3-2) combines with J gene TRBJ2-7, with D possibly being TRBD1 (6 bases). CDR3 size: 15 residues. CDR1 and CDR2 from the germline V gene are LGHDT and YNNKEL (reference sequence). With 4 bases removed from V and 7 bases from J, the gap between germline ends came to 20 bases. The CDR3 region has the DNA TGTGCCAGCAGCCTCGCGGGCGGTGGGGGCGGAGAGCAGTACTTC. It is translated as CASSLAGGGGGEQYF.

The chain joins TRBV5-1 to TRBJ1-4; 8 bases line up with TRBD1. Germline assignment: CDR1 SGHRS and CDR2 YFSETQ. CDR3 length: 14 amino acids. J lost 4 bases, V lost 3 bases, and 2 bases had no gene match. In DNA form, the CDR3 reads TGCGCCAGCAGCTGGACAGGGCTTAATGAAAAACTGTTTTTT. This encodes CASSWTGLNEKLFF.

The CDR3 region is CASSFQTGLNTEAFF. The CDR3 region has the DNA TGCGCCAGCAGCTTCCAGACAGGGTTGAACACTGAAGCTTTCTTT. The chain joins TRBV5-1 to TRBJ1-1; TRBD1 aligns across 7 bases. V gave up 2 bases and J gave up 0 bases; unmatched junction bases: 4. The germline gives CDR1 SGHRS, CDR2 YFSETQ. The CDR3 totals 15 residues.

The CDR3 bases are TGCGCCAGCAGCCAAGGTTTCGCAACTAATGAAAAACTGTTTTTT. Amino acid sequence: CASSQGFATNEKLFF. This rearrangement joins TRBV4-3 to TRBJ1-4; D unresolved. This CDR3 spans 15 amino acids. V lost 1 base and J 0 bases, leaving 6 bases between the germline ends. From germline, CDR1 is LGHNA and CDR2 YSLEER.

This clone has more than one count but fewer than ten. The rearrangement uses TRBV11-2 and TRBJ2-5; weak D call: TRBD1 (7 bases). Looked up from germline, CDR1 is SGHAT and CDR2 is FQNNGV. The CDR3 is 16 residues long. Trimming took 1 base from V and 2 from J, leaving 14 bases between them. Here the CDR3 reads CASSLGGRGVQETQYF. The CDR3, as DNA: TGTGCCAGCAGCTTAGGCGGCAGGGGGGTTCAAGAGACCCAGTACTTC.

The gene calls are TRBV28 and TRBJ2-2; no firm D call. The V end lost 3 bases, the J end lost 1 base, and 9 bases lay between the germline ends. The CDR3 contains 15 residues. Germline-derived CDR1 and CDR2 are MDHEN and SYDVKM. The CDR3 sequence is CASSFLDRNTGELFF. CDR3 coding DNA: TGTGCCAGCAGTTTTCTCGATAGGAACACCGGGGAGCTGTTTTTT.

The chain uses TRBV11-3 and TRBJ2-7; D may be TRBD2 (6 bases). This CDR3 region has 15 residues. The V gene lost 2 bases and the J gene lost 4 bases, with 15 bases spanning the gap. The V gene's germline CDR1 is SGHNT and CDR2 YENEEA. The CDR3 reads CASSLWGESPYEQYF. DNA for the CDR3: TGTGCCAGCAGCTTATGGGGGGAGAGCCCGTACGAGCAGTACTTC.

This clone has a single count. The chain uses TRBV7-2 and TRBJ2-3; TRBD2 matches at 7 bases. After removal of 1 base from V and 2 bases from J, the junction contained 3 bases not matched to a gene. CDR3 length: 15 amino acids. The germline CDR1 and CDR2 sequences are SGHTA and FQGNSA. The CDR3 region has the DNA TGTGCCAGCAGCTTAGTGGCGGGGGTCACAGATACGCAGTATTTT. Protein sequence: CASSLVAGVTDTQYF.

With regard to this clone: The junction does not match germline at one end; this may be a read error. The V gene is TRBV18, the J gene TRBJ2-1; possible D gene TRBD1, 5 bases. The germline V gene encodes CDR1 KGHSH and CDR2 LQKENI. CDR3 length: 11 amino acids. The CDR3 is CASSPGAGLLF. The CDR3 DNA follows: TGTGCCAGCTCACCAGGGGCAGGGCTGCTCTTC.

The J gene is TRBJ1-4, the V gene TRBV5-4, with 9 bases aligning to TRBD1. From germline, CDR1 is SGHNT and CDR2 YYREEE (reference sequence). V gave up 6 bases and J gave up 6 bases; unmatched junction bases: 6. The CDR3 spans 14 residues. This CDR3 reads CASKNRGRDEKLFF. CDR3 sequence (DNA): TGTGCCAGCAAAAACAGGGGGCGCGATGAAAAACTGTTTTTT.

The chain has TRBV2 and TRBJ2-3; weak D call: TRBD2 (6 bases). Deletions cut 6 bases from V and 6 bases from J, with 7 bases between. CDR3 length: 11 amino acids. Germline V gives CDR1 SNHLY, CDR2 FYNNEI. The CDR3 spells CASSREDTQYF. CDR3 in DNA: TGTGCCAGCAGCCGGGAGGATACGCAGTATTTT.

The chain links TRBV6-5 to TRBJ2-1, with 10 bases identical to TRBD2. Germline V gene data show CDR1 as MNHEY and CDR2 as SVGAGI. The CDR3 is 16 amino acids. The V and J ends lost 4 bases and 9 bases, in that order; junction bases with no gene match: 12. This chain's CDR3 is CASSSHSGTSEGEQFF. CDR3 nucleotides: TGTGCCAGCAGTTCACACTCTGGGACTAGCGAGGGTGAGCAGTTCTTC.

The CDR3, as DNA: TGTGCCAGCAGCTCAGCGCCCCGTCTAGCGGGGACCTACAATGAGCAGTTCTTC. This encodes CASSSAPRLAGTYNEQFF. The rearrangement links TRBV11-3 to TRBJ2-1, with TRBD2 matching 9 bases. V was pared by 4 bases and J by 2 bases, with 12 bases of the junction left unmatched. The CDR3 has 18 residues. From germline, CDR1 is SGHNT and CDR2 YENEEA. The full variable domain, with the rest looked up from reference TRBV11-3 and TRBJ2-1, is EAGVVQSPRYKIIEKKQPVAFWCNPISGHNTLYWYLQNLGQGPELLIRYENEEAVDDSQLPKDRFSAERLKGVDSTLKIQPAELGDSAVYLCASSSAPRLAGTYNEQFFGPGTRLTVL.

The chain has TRBV30 and TRBJ2-7, with 8 nucleotides matching TRBD1. Per the germline V gene, CDR1 is GTSNPN and CDR2 is SVGIG (reference sequence). After removal of 7 bases from V and 5 bases from J, the junction contained 13 bases not matched to a gene. The CDR3 runs to 14 residues. The CDR3 loop reads CALSRQGAPDEQYF. CDR3 nucleotides: TGTGCCTTGAGCAGGCAGGGGGCGCCGGACGAGCAGTACTTC.

This clone was picked up a small number of times. This chain uses TRBV12-2 with TRBJ1-1; the D call of TRBD1 is as the table states it, not checked on the DNA. TRBV12-2 is termed a pseudogene. The CDR3 runs to 14 residues. Here the CDR3 DNA reads TGTGCACCCCGTAAAGGGGCGCCCAACACTGAAGCTTTCTTT. Translated, it gives CAPRKGAPNTEAFF.

The genes are TRBV5-1 and TRBJ2-7; TRBD1 agrees at 7 bases. CDR1 and CDR2 from the germline V gene are SGHRS and YFSETQ. The CDR3 length is 13 residues. With 4 bases clipped from V and 3 bases from J, the junction kept 4 bases outside the gene matches. DNA for the CDR3: TGCGCCAGCAGCCCGGACAGGTTCTACGAGCAGTACTTC. It yields the protein CASSPDRFYEQYF.

This chain uses TRBV5-6 with TRBJ1-2, with a tentative D call TRBD1 (5 bases). V was cut by 1 base and J by 4 bases, with 20 bases left in between. Germline lookup yields CDR1 SGHDT and CDR2 YYEEEE. The CDR3 runs 17 residues. This CDR3 is CASSLWGTSYGGYGYTF. The CDR3 coding sequence is TGTGCCAGCAGCTTGTGGGGCACCTCTTACGGGGGCTATGGCTACACCTTC.

This CDR3 reads CASSYSGAGGINEQFF. In DNA, the CDR3 is TGTGCCAGCAGTTACTCGGGCGCGGGGGGGATCAATGAGCAGTTCTTC. The chain is built from TRBV6-5 and TRBJ2-1, with 9 bases lining up with TRBD2. The CDR3 is 16 amino acids. CDR1 MNHEY and CDR2 SVGAGI come from the germline V gene. Trimming removed 0 bases from V and 6 bases from J; junction bases left unmatched: 6.

As to this clone: At one end, the junction sequence differs from germline, possibly due to a read error. The chain couples TRBV7-7 to TRBJ2-2; TRBD2 agrees at 7 bases. Germline lookup yields CDR1 SSHAT and CDR2 FNYEAQ (reference sequence). This CDR3 is 16 amino acids long. DNA for the CDR3: TGTGCTAGCAGCCTAAGAGCGGGATCTAACACCGGGGAGCTGTTTTTT. This sequence encodes CASSLRAGSNTGELFF.

V usage is TRBV6-5 and J usage is TRBJ1-5; D is unresolved. Per germline, CDR1 MNHEY and CDR2 SVGAGI. This CDR3 comprises 11 residues. Trimming removed 8 bases from V and 15 bases from J, with 17 bases in between. DNA for the CDR3: TGTGCCAGCGAAGAAGCCGGGTCGCGGCATTTT. It yields the protein CASEEAGSRHF.